This T cell receptor beta chain is drawn from a study of beta chain features in type 1 diabetes. Reverse transcribing all isolated RNA meant expressed TCRB transcripts were sequenced. The assay was immunoSEQ multiplex PCR, and TCRdb's table has in-frame clones only and misses some. The data show 400,000 to 550,000 clones, with roughly 10% seen just once and 0.046% held by the top ten. In its sample, this clone was seen a few times. Source material: naive CD4+ T cells from blood. The clonotype comes from a woman aged 18-35 years in good health.

The CDR3 DNA follows: TGTGCCAGCAGCCAGGTGCACATTCAGTACTTC. Residues: CASSQVHIQYF. The gene calls are TRBV16 and TRBJ2-4; no firm D call. CDR1 is KGHSY, CDR2 FQNENV, per germline. V lost 3 bases, J lost 8 bases, and 5 bases lay in between. The CDR3 is 11 amino acids.